Given below is one TCR beta chain in context. Its antigen is not identified. The V segment lost 7 bases and the J segment 0 bases; nucleotides outside the gene matches: 1. The germline V gene encodes CDR1 LNHDA and CDR2 SQIVND (reference sequence). CDR3 size: 15 residues. These data come from a study of beta chain features in type 1 diabetes. General study results and limits: Among patients with Type 1 diabetes, TCRB CDR3s were moderately but significantly shorter in every one of the four CD4+ subsets. Relative to healthy donors, patients appeared to have naive, central memory and Treg TCRB repertoires that were more similar. Junctions at VDJ sites from type 1 diabetes patients had fewer insertions and more deletions.

The sequenced template was cDNA made from the entire isolated RNA. The assay was immunoSEQ multiplex PCR, and TCRdb's table has in-frame clones only and misses some. The top ten clones hold 0.0095% to 0.012% of a sample with some 330,000 clones, around 12% of them seen once. CD45RO/CCR7/CD25/CD127/CD95/CD27 staining was used to isolate CD4+ naive, central memory, regulatory and stem cell-like memory cells by sorting. The material sequenced was naive CD4+ T cells from blood. This chain links TRBV19 with TRBJ2-6; 9 nucleotides match TRBD1. This TCR derives from a woman younger than 35 with type 1 diabetes. CDR3 in amino acids: CASKGQGSGANVLTF. In DNA, the CDR3 is TGTGCCAGTAAGGGACAGGGCTCTGGGGCCAACGTCCTGACTTTC. Full variable domain (outside the CDR3, taken from reference TRBV19 and TRBJ2-6): DGGITQSPKYLFRKEGQNVTLSCEQNLNHDAMYWYRQDPGQGLRLIYYSQIVNDFQKGDIAEGYSVSREKKESFPLTVTSAQKNPTAFYLCASKGQGSGANVLTFGAGSRLTVL.